One TCR beta chain is described in this entry. The sample is drawn from a study of control samples from healthy donors and cancer patients. The repertoire was sequenced with immunoSEQ multiplex PCR; TCRdb's copy has only in-frame clones and lacks some. Of 53,000 or so clones in the sample, around 90% are singletons; the top ten hold around 15%. The clonotype was recovered from a man aged 55 to 70 with head and neck cancer. Sequenced material: PBMCs.

The CDR3 loop reads CASSHDRVSYNEQFF. Here the CDR3 DNA reads TGTGCCAGCAGTCACGACAGGGTTTCCTACAATGAGCAGTTCTTC. The chain has TRBV28 and TRBJ2-1; the match to TRBD1 covers 7 bases. This CDR3 contains 15 residues. Looked up from germline, CDR1 is MDHEN and CDR2 is SYDVKM. After removal of 5 bases from V and 1 base from J, the junction contained 5 bases not matched to a gene.